This T cell receptor beta chain was recovered during a study of CD8+CD57+ T cells in acquired aplastic anemia. In the study overall: DNA from sorted CD4+ and CD8+ cells averaged around 3.5 ug. General study results and limits: Researchers reported that CD8+ Simpson's diversity was not significantly different in patients versus controls.

The CDR3 covers 13 residues. Germline CDR1 is MNHEY and CDR2 is SMNVEV (reference sequence). V was pared by 3 bases and J by 4 bases, with 10 bases between. About this clonotype itself: The target antigen is unknown.

The study profiled TCR beta VDJ and CDR3 using genomic DNA as template. TCRdb recomputed calls from the reads with MiXCR, one row per CDR3 protein. The sample has more than 100,000 distinct CDR3 sequences, 41% seen once. Specimen: sorted CD4+, CD8+, or CD8+CD57+ T cells (not recorded which) from PBMCs. The chain links TRBV27 to TRBJ2-7, with D uncertain. The receptor was isolated from a human donor in good health, serving as a control. CDR3 in DNA: TGTGCCAGCAGTTTTAGTCTGTTTTACGAGCAGTACGTC. Protein product: CASSFSLFYEQYV.